The text below deals with one TCR beta chain. As yet, its antigen is unknown. The protocol was immunoSEQ multiplex PCR, while the TCRdb copy is restricted to in-frame clones and leaves out a portion. The sample shows around 370,000 clones, 90% to 95% of them seen only once. These data originate in a study of Ad26.COV2.S vaccination and SARS-CoV-2 variants. Trimming cost V 0 bases and J 5 bases, with 11 bases left between them. There are 14 residues in the CDR3. Looked up from germline, CDR1 is SGHKS and CDR2 is YYEKEE (reference sequence). Regarding the study as a whole: Substantial response breadth was reportedly seen for spike-specific CD8+ and CD4+ T cells after vaccination.

The rearrangement joins TRBV5-5 to TRBJ1-2, with D possibly matching TRBD1 (6 bases). This TCR was sampled from a human donor who had recovered from COVID-19. The sample was peripheral blood, taken after recovery from COVID-19. The CDR3 DNA sequence: TGTGCCAGCAGCTTGGCGGGGGCAGCTTATGGCTACACCTTC. Amino acids: CASSLAGAAYGYTF.